This TCR beta chain was captured in a study of blood T cell repertoires in COVID-19. The wider study: Samples representing acute and convalescent COVID-19 were sourced from the United States, Italy and Spain.

Sequenced by immunoSEQ multiplex PCR; TCRdb stores in-frame clones only, minus some. The profile shows tens of thousands of clones, roughly 86% of them singletons. The CDR3 is made up of 15 amino acids. V was pared by 0 bases and J by 0 bases, with 7 bases between. Germline V gene lookup returns CDR1 SGHRS and CDR2 YFSETQ. The source is a human donor with acute or convalescent COVID-19. The donor label of this sample is uncertain. Sequencing input: peripheral blood. The chain combines TRBV5-1 with TRBJ2-1; D is unresolved. CDR3 bases: TGCGCCAGCAGCTTGGAGTTGAGCTCCTACAATGAGCAGTTCTTC. Protein product: CASSLELSSYNEQFF.